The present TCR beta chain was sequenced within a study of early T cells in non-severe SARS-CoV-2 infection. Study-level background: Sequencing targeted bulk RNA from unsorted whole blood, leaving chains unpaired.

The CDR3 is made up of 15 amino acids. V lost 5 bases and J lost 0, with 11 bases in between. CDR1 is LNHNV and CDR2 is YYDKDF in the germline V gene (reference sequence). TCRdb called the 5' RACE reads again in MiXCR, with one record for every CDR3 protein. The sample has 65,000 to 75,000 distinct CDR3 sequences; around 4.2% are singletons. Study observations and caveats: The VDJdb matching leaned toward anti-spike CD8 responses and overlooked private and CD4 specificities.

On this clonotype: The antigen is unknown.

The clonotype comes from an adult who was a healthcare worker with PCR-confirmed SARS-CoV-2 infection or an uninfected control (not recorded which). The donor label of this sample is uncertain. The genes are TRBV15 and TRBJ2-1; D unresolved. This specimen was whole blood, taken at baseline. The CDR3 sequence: CATSQDWSSYNEQFF. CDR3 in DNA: TGTGCCACCAGCCAAGATTGGAGCTCCTACAATGAGCAGTTCTTC.